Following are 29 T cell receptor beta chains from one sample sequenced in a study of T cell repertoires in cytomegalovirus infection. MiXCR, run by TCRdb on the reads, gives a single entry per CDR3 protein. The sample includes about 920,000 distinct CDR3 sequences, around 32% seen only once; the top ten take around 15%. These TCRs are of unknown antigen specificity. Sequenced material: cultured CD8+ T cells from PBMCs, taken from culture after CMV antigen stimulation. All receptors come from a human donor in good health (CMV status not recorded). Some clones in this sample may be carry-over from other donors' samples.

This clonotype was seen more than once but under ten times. The CDR3, as DNA: TGTGCCAGCAGTTTATCCGCTTTCACGGAACTTTATGGCTACACCTTC. Translation: CASSLSAFTELYGYTF. V is TRBV27 and J is TRBJ1-2; D ambiguous. The CDR3 runs to 16 residues. Per germline, CDR1 MNHEY and CDR2 SMNVEV (reference sequence). The V end was cut by 0 bases, the J end by 5 bases, with 16 bases between.

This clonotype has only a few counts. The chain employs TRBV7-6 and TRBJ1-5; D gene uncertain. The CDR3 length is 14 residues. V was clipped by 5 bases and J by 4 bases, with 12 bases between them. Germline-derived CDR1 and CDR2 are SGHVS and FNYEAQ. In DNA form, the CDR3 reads TGTGCCAGCAGCGAGGACGGTAGTAATCAGCCCCAGCATTTT. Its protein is CASSEDGSNQPQHF.

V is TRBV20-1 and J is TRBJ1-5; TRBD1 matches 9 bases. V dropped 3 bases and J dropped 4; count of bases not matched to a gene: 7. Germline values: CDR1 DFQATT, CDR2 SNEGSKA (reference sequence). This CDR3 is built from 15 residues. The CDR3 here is CSASLSGQGNQPQHF. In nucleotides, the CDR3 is TGCAGTGCTAGTCTTTCGGGACAGGGAAATCAGCCCCAGCATTTT.

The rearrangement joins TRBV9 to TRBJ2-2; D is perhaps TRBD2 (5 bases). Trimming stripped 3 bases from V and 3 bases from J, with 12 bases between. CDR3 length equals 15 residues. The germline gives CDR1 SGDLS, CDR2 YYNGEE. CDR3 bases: TGTGCCAGCAGCGCGGGGAGTACTGACACCGGGGAGCTGTTTTTT. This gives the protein CASSAGSTDTGELFF.

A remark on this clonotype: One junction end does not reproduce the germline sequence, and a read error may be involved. CDR3 coding DNA: TGTGCCAGTAGTAACCCCGCGTTTCGCAATCAGCCCCGGCATTTT. The encoded protein is CASSNPAFRNQPRHF. The chain is built from TRBV19 and TRBJ1-5, with no clear D. The CDR3 length is 15 residues. Germline CDR1 LNHDA, CDR2 SQIVND (reference sequence).

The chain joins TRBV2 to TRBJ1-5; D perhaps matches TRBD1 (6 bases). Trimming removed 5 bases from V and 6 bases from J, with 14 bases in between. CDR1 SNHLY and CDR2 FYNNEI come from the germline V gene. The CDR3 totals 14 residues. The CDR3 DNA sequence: TGTGCCAGCAGTTCTAACAGGGTGGGTCAGCCCCAGCATTTT. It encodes CASSSNRVGQPQHF. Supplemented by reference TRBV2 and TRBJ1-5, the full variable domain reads EPEVTQTPSHQVTQMGQEVILRCVPISNHLYFYWYRQILGQKVEFLVSFYNNEISEKSEIFDDQFSVERPDGSNFTLKIRSTKLEDSAMYFCASSSNRVGQPQHFGDGTRLSIL.

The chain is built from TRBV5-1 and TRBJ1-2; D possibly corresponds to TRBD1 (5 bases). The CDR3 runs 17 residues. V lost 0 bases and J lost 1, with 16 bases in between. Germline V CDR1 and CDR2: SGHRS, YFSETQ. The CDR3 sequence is CASSLADPRDYNYGYTF. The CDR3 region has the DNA TGCGCCAGCAGCTTGGCCGATCCAAGGGACTATAACTATGGCTACACCTTC.

The CDR3 spells CATSDLAGIESTDTQYF. As DNA, the CDR3 is TGTGCCACCAGTGATTTGGCGGGGATTGAGAGCACAGATACGCAGTATTTT. The J gene is TRBJ2-3, the V gene TRBV24-1; tentative D call: TRBD2 (6 bases). The CDR3 has 17 amino acids. In germline, CDR1 is KGHDR, CDR2 SFDVKD. Trimming stripped 0 bases from V and 0 bases from J, with 12 bases between.

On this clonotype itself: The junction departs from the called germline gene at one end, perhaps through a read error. CDR3 coding DNA: TGTGCCAGCAGCTCCCGGGACACTGAGAACACCGGGGAGCTGTTTTTT. Translating it yields CASSSRDTENTGELFF. The chain carries TRBV5-3 and TRBJ2-2, with D tentatively TRBD1 (6 bases). TRBV5-3 counts as an open reading frame of uncertain function. CDR3 length: 16 amino acids.

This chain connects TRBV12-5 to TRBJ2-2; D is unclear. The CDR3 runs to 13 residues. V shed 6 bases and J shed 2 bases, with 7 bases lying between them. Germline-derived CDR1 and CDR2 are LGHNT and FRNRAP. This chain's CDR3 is CASGTHNTGELFF. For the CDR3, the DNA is TGTGCTAGTGGGACACATAACACCGGGGAGCTGTTTTTT.

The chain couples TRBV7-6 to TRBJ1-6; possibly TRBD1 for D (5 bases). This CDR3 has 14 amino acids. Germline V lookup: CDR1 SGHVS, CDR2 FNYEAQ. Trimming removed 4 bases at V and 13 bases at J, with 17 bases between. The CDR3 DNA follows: TGTGCCAGCAGCTCTGACATCGGGGGAGGGCCCCTCCACTTT. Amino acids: CASSSDIGGGPLHF.

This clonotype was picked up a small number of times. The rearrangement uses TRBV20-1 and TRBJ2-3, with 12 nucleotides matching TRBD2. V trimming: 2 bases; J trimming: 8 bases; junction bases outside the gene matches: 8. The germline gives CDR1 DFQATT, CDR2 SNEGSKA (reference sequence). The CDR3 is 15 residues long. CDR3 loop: CSARPSGGAAGTQYF. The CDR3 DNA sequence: TGCAGTGCTAGACCTAGCGGGGGGGCAGCCGGTACGCAGTATTTT.

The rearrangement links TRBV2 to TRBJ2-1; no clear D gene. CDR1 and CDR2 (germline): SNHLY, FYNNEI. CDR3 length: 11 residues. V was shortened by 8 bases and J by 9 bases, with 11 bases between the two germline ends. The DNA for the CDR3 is TGTGCCAGCCCCCTTGAGAGTGAGCAGTTCTTC. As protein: CASPLESEQFF. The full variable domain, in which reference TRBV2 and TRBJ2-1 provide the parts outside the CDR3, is EPEVTQTPSHQVTQMGQEVILRCVPISNHLYFYWYRQILGQKVEFLVSFYNNEISEKSEIFDDQFSVERPDGSNFTLKIRSTKLEDSAMYFCASPLESEQFFGPGTRLTVL.

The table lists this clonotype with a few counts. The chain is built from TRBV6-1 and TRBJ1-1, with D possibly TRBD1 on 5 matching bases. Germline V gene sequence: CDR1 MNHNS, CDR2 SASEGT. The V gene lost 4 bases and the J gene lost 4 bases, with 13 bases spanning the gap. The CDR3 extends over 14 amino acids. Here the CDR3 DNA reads TGTGCCAGCAGTGGCCCGGGACGGACCACTGAAGCTTTCTTT. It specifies CASSGPGRTTEAFF.

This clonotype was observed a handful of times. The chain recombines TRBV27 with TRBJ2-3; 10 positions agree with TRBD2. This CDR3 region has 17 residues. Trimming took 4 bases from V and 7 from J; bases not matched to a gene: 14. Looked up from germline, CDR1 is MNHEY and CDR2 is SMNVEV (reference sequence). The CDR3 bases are TGTGCCAGCAGTTCACCCCTTAAAGCGGGGGGGATCTATACGCAGTATTTT. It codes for CASSSPLKAGGIYTQYF.

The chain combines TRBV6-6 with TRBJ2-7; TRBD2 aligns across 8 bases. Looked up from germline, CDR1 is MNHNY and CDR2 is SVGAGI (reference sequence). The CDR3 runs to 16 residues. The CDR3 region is CASNYSGGASTTEQYV. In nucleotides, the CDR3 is TGTGCCAGCAATTACTCCGGGGGGGCTTCAACGACCGAGCAGTACGTC.

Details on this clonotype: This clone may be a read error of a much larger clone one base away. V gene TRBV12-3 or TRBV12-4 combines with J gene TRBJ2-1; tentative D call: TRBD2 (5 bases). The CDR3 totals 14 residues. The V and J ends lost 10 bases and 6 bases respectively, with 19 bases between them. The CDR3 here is CAIETRAAPNEQFF. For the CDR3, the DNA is TGTGCCATCGAAACGCGAGCGGCCCCCAATGAGCAGTTCTTC.

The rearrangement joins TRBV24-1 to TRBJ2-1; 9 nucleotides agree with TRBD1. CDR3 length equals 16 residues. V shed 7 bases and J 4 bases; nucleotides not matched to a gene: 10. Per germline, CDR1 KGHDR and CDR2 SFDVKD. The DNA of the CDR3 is TGTGCCACCAGCGTCACCGGGACAGGGTCGTACAATGAGCAGTTCTTC. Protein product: CATSVTGTGSYNEQFF.

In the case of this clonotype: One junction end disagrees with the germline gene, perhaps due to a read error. DNA of the CDR3: TGTGTCAGCAGCCCAGACCTAGCGGTAGCGGAGTACAATGAGCAGTTCTTC. Residues: CVSSPDLAVAEYNEQFF. The rearrangement uses TRBV7-9 and TRBJ2-1; 7 nucleotides line up with TRBD2. Germline V gives CDR1 SEHNR, CDR2 FQNEAQ (reference sequence). This CDR3 has 17 amino acids.

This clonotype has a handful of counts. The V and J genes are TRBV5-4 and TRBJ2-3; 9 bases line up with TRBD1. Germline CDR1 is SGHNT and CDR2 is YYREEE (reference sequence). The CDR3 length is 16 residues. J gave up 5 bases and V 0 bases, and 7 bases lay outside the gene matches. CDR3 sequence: CASSLADRGGRDTQYF. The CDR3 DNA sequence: TGTGCCAGCAGCTTGGCGGACAGGGGAGGGCGAGATACGCAGTATTTT. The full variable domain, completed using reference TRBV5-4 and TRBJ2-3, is ETGVTQSPTHLIKTRGQQVTLRCSSQSGHNTVSWYQQALGQGPQFIFQYYREEENGRGNFPPRFSGLQFPNYSSELNVNALELDDSALYLCASSLADRGGRDTQYFGPGTRLTVL.

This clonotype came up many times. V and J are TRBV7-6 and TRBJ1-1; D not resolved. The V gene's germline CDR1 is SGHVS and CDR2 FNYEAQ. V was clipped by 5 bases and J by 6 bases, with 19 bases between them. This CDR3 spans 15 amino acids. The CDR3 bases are TGTGCCAGCAGCCCCTTCGACTCCACGGGTCCTGAAGCTTTCTTT. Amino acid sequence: CASSPFDSTGPEAFF.

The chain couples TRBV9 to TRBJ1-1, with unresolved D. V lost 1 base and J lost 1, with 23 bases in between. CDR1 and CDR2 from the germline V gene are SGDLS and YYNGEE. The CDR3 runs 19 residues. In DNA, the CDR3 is TGTGCCAGCAGCGTAATACTCTCCTTAAATGAGCTCGGGAACACTGAAGCTTTCTTT. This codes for CASSVILSLNELGNTEAFF.

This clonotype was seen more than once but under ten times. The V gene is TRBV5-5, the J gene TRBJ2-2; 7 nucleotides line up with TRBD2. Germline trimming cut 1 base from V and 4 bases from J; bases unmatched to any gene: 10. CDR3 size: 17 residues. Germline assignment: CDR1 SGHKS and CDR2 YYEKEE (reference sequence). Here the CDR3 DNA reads TGTGCCAGCAGCTTGAGGGTAGGGGACTACAGCACCGGGGAGCTGTTTTTT. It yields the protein CASSLRVGDYSTGELFF.

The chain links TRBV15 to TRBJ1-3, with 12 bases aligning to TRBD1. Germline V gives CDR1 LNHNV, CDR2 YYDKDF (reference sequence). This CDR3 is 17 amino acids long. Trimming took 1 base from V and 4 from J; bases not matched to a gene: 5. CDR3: CATSRGDRGRLGNTIYF. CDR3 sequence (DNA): TGTGCCACCAGCAGAGGGGACAGGGGGCGCTTGGGAAACACCATATATTTT.

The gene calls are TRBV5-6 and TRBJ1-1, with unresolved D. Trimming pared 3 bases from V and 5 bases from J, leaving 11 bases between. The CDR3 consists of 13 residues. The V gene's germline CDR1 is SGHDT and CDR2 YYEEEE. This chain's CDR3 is CASSSAKGTEAFF. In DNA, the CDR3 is TGTGCCAGCAGCTCGGCCAAAGGTACTGAAGCTTTCTTT.

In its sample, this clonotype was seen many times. CDR3 nucleotide sequence: TGTGCCAGCAGCCCCGGGACTCGGACGTGGGGCTACACCTTC. Amino acids: CASSPGTRTWGYTF. This chain links TRBV7-8 with TRBJ1-2; possible D gene TRBD1, 5 bases. Germline V gene data show CDR1 as SGHVS and CDR2 as FQNEAQ. CDR3 length equals 14 residues. The V and J ends lost 5 bases and 8 bases respectively, with 18 bases between them.

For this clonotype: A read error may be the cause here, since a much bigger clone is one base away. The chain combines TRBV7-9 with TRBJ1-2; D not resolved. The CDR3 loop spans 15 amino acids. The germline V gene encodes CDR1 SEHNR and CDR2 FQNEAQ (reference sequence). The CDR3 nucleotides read TGTGCCAGCAGCAGCAATGACCGAGAAAACTATGGCTTCACCTTC. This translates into CASSSNDRENYGFTF.

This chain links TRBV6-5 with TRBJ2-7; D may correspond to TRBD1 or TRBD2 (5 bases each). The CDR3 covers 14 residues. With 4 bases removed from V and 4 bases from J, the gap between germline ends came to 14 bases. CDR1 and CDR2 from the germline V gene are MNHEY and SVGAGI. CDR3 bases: TGTGCCAGCAGTTTGTCACTGGGGGAATACGAGCAGTACGTC. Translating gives CASSLSLGEYEQYV.

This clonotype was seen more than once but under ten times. The CDR3 DNA sequence: TGTGCCAGCAGTTTTGTGGGGGCTCAAATAGAGACCCAGTACTTC. It encodes CASSFVGAQIETQYF. The chain is built from TRBV12-3 or TRBV12-4 and TRBJ2-5, with D tentatively TRBD1 (6 bases). V lost 3 bases and J 4 bases, leaving 15 bases between the germline ends. The CDR3 is 15 amino acids.